This T cell receptor beta chain was recorded in a study of shared clonotypes between healthy human individuals. Broader study findings: Generally, estimated richness proved larger in naive subsets than it did in memory subsets. Some clonotypes were shared by all four sorted-subset donors, while others were not shared. The non-shared ones had lower generation probabilities than the shared ones.

The CDR3 runs 20 residues. Trimming cost V 2 bases and J 3 bases; bases outside gene matches: 19. Germline assignment: CDR1 SGHVS and CDR2 FNYEAQ. A 200 ng quantity of DNA, tens of thousands of T cell genomes, went into the sorted-subset replicate PCRs. As handled by the study authors: ImmunoSEQ output held junction-only sequences without quality scores, so filtering differed. Generated by immunoSEQ multiplex PCR, the TCRdb table keeps only in-frame clones and is missing some. The DNA gave D and trimming, while V, J and clone size come from that table. In the table there are 2,500,000 or so clones, 93% of which are singletons. Points on this clone: The antigen remains undetermined.

The rearrangement links TRBV7-6 to TRBJ2-7; 10 bases fit TRBD1. Sequenced input: naive CD4+ T cells from PBMCs. Stated subset: CD45RA+ positively selected. The TCR sequence derives from a man younger than 35 in good health. Some clones in this sample may be carry-over from other donors' samples. DNA for the CDR3: TGTGCCAGCAGCTTATCCGCGACCCTCGTGGGCGGGACAGGGGACTACGAGCAGTACTTC. Protein product: CASSLSATLVGGTGDYEQYF.